The rows below give T cell receptor beta chains drawn from one sample of a study of cytomegalovirus exposure and HLA in healthy donors. The method was immunoSEQ multiplex PCR; TCRdb's version includes in-frame clones alone and lacks a portion of them. The data show about 170,000 clones, with 73% seen just once and 5% to 6.5% held by the top ten. Sequenced: PBMCs. Receptors were obtained from a woman under 30 in good health and CMV-seropositive. The CDR3 runs from the conserved cysteine through the conserved F or W. The D gene is left open where the match is weak. The size field is filled for only some rows; it gives once, few, many or a size class.

V: TRBV7-7; D: NA; size: NA; J: TRBJ2-2; DNA: TGTGCTAGCAGCTTAACTCGAGCCGGGGAGCTGTTTTTT; CDR3: CASSLTRAGELFF
V: TRBV4-3; D: NA; size: few; J: TRBJ2-7; DNA: TGCGCCAGCAGCCAAGATAGAGGTACAAACTCCTACGAGCAGTACTTC; CDR3: CASSQDRGTNSYEQYF
V: TRBV4-2; D: TRBD1; size: NA; J: TRBJ2-3; DNA: TGTGCCAGCAGCCAGGCTTCGGGACAGGGGATCACAGATACGCAGTATTTT; CDR3: CASSQASGQGITDTQYF
V: TRBV10-1; D: TRBD1; size: NA; J: TRBJ1-4; DNA: TGCGCCAGCAGGCGGACAGGGGAACGGGAAGAAAAACTGTTTTTT; CDR3: CASRRTGEREEKLFF
V: TRBV30; D: NA; size: few; J: TRBJ1-2; DNA: TGTGCCTGGAGTGTACAAAGGGGCTATGGCTACACCTTC; CDR3: CAWSVQRGYGYTF
V: TRBV4-3; D: NA; size: NA; J: TRBJ2-5; DNA: TGCGCCAGCAGCCAAGATCGGAGGGAAGTGGGCAGACAAGAGACCCAGTACTTC; CDR3: CASSQDRREVGRQETQYF
V: TRBV10-3; D: TRBD1; size: NA; J: TRBJ1-4; DNA: TGTGCCATCAGCCGGGACAGGGTTAATGAAAAACTGTTTTTT; CDR3: CAISRDRVNEKLFF
V: TRBV7-8; D: NA; size: NA; J: TRBJ1-1; DNA: TGTGCCAGCAGCTTAGGGGACTCCACCTTTAGCATTGAAGCTTTCTTT; CDR3: CASSLGDSTFSIEAFF
V: TRBV5-6; D: NA; size: few; J: TRBJ1-2; DNA: TGTGCCAGCAGCTTGGCAGCCAGAGGAGTCTATGGCTACACCTTC; CDR3: CASSLAARGVYGYTF
V: TRBV19; D: NA; size: NA; J: TRBJ1-1; DNA: TGTGCCAGTATCAACAGGATTAACACTGAAGCTTTCTTT; CDR3: CASINRINTEAFF
V: TRBV5-6; D: TRBD1; size: once; J: TRBJ1-2; DNA: TGTGCCAGCAGCTTCCCACAGGGGACGTGGAGGGGTTATGGCTACACCTTC; CDR3: CASSFPQGTWRGYGYTF
V: TRBV9; D: NA; size: few; J: TRBJ2-4; DNA: TGTGCCAGCAGCGTAGATCAGGGCTCAATTCAGTACTTC; CDR3: CASSVDQGSIQYF
V: TRBV4-3; D: NA; size: NA; J: TRBJ1-4; DNA: TGCGCCAGCAGCCAAACACAGTGGACTAATGAAAAACTGTTTTTT; CDR3: CASSQTQWTNEKLFF
V: TRBV6-5; D: NA; size: NA; J: TRBJ2-7; DNA: TGTGCCAGCTCCAATAGTTACGAGCAGTACTTC; CDR3: CASSNSYEQYF
V: TRBV28; D: NA; size: NA; J: TRBJ2-3; DNA: TGTGCCAGCAGTGAGGGAAATCCTAGCACAGATACGCAGTATTTT; CDR3: CASSEGNPSTDTQYF
V: TRBV5-1; D: TRBD1; size: NA; J: TRBJ2-2; DNA: TGCGCCAGCAGCTCGGGACAGGGCTTCGGGGAGCTGTTTTTT; CDR3: CASSSGQGFGELFF
V: TRBV5-4; D: TRBD1; size: NA; J: TRBJ2-7; DNA: TGTGCCAGCAGCTTGGCCGGGACAGAGAACTACGAGCAGTACTTC; CDR3: CASSLAGTENYEQYF
V: TRBV30; D: NA; size: few; J: TRBJ1-5; DNA: TGTGCCTGGAGTGTACTAGGAGTGAATCAGCCCCAGCATTTT; CDR3: CAWSVLGVNQPQHF
V: TRBV13; D: NA; size: NA; J: TRBJ1-1; DNA: TGTGCCAGCAGCTTAGAAGTCAAAAGCCGTGAAGCTTTCTTT; CDR3: CASSLEVKSREAFF
V: TRBV7-9; D: TRBD1; size: NA; J: TRBJ1-2; DNA: TGTGCCAGCAGCCGCGACAGGGAACTAAACTATGGCTACACCTTC; CDR3: CASSRDRELNYGYTF
V: TRBV6-1; D: NA; size: NA; J: TRBJ2-1; DNA: TGTGCCAGCAGTAAAGATCCCAGGTATGGTGAGCAGTTCTTC; CDR3: CASSKDPRYGEQFF
V: TRBV5-1; D: NA; size: NA; J: TRBJ2-7; DNA: TGCGCCAGCAGCTTCCGGCCCGGCGGGGACGAGCAGTACTTC; CDR3: CASSFRPGGDEQYF
V: TRBV7-2; D: TRBD1; size: NA; J: TRBJ2-3; DNA: TGTGCCAGCAGCTCCACAGGGGGAGGTGATACGCAGTATTTT; CDR3: CASSSTGGGDTQYF
V: TRBV30; D: NA; size: NA; J: TRBJ1-2; DNA: TGTGCCTGGAGTGTTTCACAGGGCTATGGCTACACCTTC; CDR3: CAWSVSQGYGYTF
V: TRBV5-1; D: TRBD1; size: NA; J: TRBJ2-7; DNA: TGCGCCAGCAGCGGAACCGGGACAGGGACCTACGAGCAGTACTTC; CDR3: CASSGTGTGTYEQYF
V: TRBV10-3; D: NA; size: NA; J: TRBJ1-2; DNA: TGTGCCATCAGAAGACAGGTCGGGGCTGGCTACACCTTC; CDR3: CAIRRQVGAGYTF